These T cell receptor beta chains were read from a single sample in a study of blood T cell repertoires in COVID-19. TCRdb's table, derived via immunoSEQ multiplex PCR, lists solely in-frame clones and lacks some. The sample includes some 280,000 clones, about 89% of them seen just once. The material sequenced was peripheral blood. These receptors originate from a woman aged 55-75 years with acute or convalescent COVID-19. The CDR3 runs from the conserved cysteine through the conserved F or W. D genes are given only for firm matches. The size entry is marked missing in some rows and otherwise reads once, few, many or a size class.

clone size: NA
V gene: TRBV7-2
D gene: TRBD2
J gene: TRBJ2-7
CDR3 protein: CASSAFSGTYEQYF
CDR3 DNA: TGTGCCAGCAGCGCCTTTAGCGGGACCTACGAGCAGTACTTC

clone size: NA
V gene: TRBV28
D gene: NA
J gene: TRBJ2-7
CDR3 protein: CASSLSGSPYEQYF
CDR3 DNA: TGTGCCAGCAGTTTATCAGGGTCCCCCTACGAGCAGTACTTC

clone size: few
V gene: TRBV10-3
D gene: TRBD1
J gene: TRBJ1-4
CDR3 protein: CAISDRTGGLEKLFF
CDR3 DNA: TGTGCCATCAGTGATAGGACAGGGGGGCTCGAAAAACTGTTTTTT

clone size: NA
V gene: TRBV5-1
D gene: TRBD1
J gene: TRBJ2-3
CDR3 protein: CASSWTGASTDTQYF
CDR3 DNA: TGCGCCAGCAGCTGGACAGGGGCCAGCACAGATACGCAGTATTTT

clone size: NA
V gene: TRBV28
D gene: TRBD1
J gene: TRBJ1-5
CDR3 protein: CASSFSGTGRIVLGNQPQHF
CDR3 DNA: TGTGCCAGCAGTTTTTCCGGGACAGGGAGGATAGTACTTGGCAATCAGCCCCAGCATTTT

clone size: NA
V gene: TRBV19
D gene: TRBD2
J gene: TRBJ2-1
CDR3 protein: CASSPLAGAGNEQFF
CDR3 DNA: TGTGCCAGTAGCCCGCTAGCGGGAGCTGGGAATGAGCAGTTCTTC

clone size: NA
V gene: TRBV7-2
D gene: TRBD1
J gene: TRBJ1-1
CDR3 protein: CASSYPLWDSNTEAFF
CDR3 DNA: TGTGCCAGCAGCTACCCGCTTTGGGACAGCAACACTGAAGCTTTCTTT

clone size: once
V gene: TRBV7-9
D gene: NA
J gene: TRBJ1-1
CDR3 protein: CASSLTGMNTEAFF
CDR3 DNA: TGTGCCAGCAGCTTGACGGGGATGAACACTGAAGCTTTCTTT

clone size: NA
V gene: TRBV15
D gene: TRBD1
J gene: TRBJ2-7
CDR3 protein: CATSTGTGELYEQYF
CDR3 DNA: TGTGCCACCAGCACCGGGACAGGGGAATTGTACGAGCAGTACTTC

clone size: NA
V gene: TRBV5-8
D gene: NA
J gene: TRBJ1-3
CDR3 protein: CASSLVVGHSGNTIYF
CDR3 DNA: TGTGCCAGCAGCTTGGTGGTCGGTCACTCTGGAAACACCATATATTTT

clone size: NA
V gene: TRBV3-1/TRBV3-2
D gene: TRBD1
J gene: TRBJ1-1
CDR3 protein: CASSPQGDLMPEAFF
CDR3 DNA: TGTGCCAGCAGCCCGCAGGGGGATTTGATGCCTGAAGCTTTCTTT

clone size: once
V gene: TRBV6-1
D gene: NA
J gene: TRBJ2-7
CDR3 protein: CASSEADSSYEQYF
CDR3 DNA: TGTGCCAGCAGTGAAGCTGACAGCTCCTACGAGCAGTACTTC

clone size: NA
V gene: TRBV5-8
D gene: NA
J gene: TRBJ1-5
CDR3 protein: CASSLAGDIKPQHF
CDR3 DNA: TGTGCCAGCAGCTTGGCCGGGGACATCAAGCCCCAGCATTTT

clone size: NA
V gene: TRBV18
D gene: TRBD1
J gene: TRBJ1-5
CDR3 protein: CASSPGQNQPQHF
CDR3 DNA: TGTGCCAGCTCACCGGGACAGAATCAGCCCCAGCATTTT

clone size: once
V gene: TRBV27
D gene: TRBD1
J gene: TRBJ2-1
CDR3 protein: CASSLLDVQGAQLEQFF
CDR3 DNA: TGTGCCAGCAGTTTATTGGACGTACAGGGGGCCCAACTTGAGCAGTTCTTC

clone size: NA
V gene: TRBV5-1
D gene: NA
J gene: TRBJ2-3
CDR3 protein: CASSLVWGGDTQYF
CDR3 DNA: TGCGCCAGCAGCTTGGTATGGGGAGGAGATACGCAGTATTTT

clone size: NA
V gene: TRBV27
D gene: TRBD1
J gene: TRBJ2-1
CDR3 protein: CASNGYRDRGNGEQFF
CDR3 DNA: TGTGCCAGCAACGGATACCGGGACAGGGGGAACGGAGAGCAGTTCTTC

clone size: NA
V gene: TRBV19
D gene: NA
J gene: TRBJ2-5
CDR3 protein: CASSVTGRSETQYF
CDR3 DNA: TGTGCCAGTAGTGTGACAGGGAGGAGTGAGACCCAGTACTTC

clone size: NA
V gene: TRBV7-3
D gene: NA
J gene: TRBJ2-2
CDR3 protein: CASSLLGDSNTGELFF
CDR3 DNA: TGTGCCAGCAGCTTATTGGGCGATTCGAACACCGGGGAGCTGTTTTTT

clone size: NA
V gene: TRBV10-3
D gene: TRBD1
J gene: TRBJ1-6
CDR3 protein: CAISPGQGYSPLHF
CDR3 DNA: TGTGCCATCTCACCGGGACAGGGGTATTCACCCCTCCACTTT

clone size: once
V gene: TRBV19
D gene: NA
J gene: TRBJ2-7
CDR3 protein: CASSIDVPGSSYEQYF
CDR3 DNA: TGTGCCAGTAGTATAGATGTTCCGGGGAGCTCCTACGAGCAGTACTTC

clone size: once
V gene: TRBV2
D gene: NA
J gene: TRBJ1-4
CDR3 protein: CASSDTPWAKDEKLFF
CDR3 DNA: TGTGCCAGCAGTGATACCCCCTGGGCGAAGGATGAAAAACTGTTTTTT

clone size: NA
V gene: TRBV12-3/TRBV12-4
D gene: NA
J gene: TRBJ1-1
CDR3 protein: CASMLAGGEAFF
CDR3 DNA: TGTGCCAGCATGCTGGCGGGAGGTGAAGCTTTCTTT

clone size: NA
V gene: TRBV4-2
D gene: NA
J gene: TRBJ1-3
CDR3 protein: CASSQVRFSQDTIYF
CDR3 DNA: TGTGCCAGCAGCCAAGTACGATTCAGTCAGGACACCATATATTTT

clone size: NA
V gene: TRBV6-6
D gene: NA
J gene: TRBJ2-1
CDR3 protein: CASSYSDRHNEQFF
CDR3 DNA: TGTGCCAGCAGTTACTCTGACAGACACAATGAGCAGTTCTTC

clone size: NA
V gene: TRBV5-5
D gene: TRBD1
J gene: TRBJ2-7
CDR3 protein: CASSRDRFASYEQYF
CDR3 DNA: TGTGCCAGCAGCAGGGACAGATTCGCATCCTACGAGCAGTACTTC

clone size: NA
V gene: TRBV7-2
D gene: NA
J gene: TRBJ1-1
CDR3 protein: CASREGPGGEAFF
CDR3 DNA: TGTGCCAGCAGGGAAGGGCCGGGCGGGGAAGCTTTCTTT

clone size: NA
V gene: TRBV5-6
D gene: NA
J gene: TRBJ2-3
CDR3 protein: CASRTGGTDTQYF
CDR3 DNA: TGTGCCAGCAGAACGGGAGGCACAGATACGCAGTATTTT

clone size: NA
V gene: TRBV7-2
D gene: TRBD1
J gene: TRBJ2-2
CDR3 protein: CASSFQTGTNTGELFF
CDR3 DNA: TGTGCCAGCAGCTTCCAGACAGGGACGAACACCGGGGAGCTGTTTTTT

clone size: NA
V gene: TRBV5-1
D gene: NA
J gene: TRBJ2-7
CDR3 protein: CASSLEVGGPSYEQYF
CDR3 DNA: TGCGCCAGCAGCTTGGAGGTGGGGGGGCCCTCCTACGAGCAGTACTTC

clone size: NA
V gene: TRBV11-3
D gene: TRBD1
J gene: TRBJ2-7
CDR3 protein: CASSFDRDYEQYF
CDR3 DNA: TGTGCCAGCAGCTTCGACAGGGACTACGAGCAGTACTTC

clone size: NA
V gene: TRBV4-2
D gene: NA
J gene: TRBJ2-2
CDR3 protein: CASSQDSRGLANTGELFF
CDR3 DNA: TGTGCCAGCAGCCAAGATAGTCGGGGACTTGCGAACACCGGGGAGCTGTTTTTT

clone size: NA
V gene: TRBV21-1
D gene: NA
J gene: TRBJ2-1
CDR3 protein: CASSRGGSSNEQFF
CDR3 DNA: TGTGCCAGCAGCCGGGGCGGGAGCAGCAATGAGCAGTTCTTC

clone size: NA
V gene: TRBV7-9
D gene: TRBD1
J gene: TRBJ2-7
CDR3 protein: CASSQRQGASYEQYF
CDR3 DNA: TGTGCCAGCAGCCAAAGACAGGGGGCCTCCTACGAGCAGTACTTC

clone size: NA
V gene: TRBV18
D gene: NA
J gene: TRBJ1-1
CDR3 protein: CASSPVIFRTTEAFF
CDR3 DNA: TGTGCCAGCTCACCAGTCATATTTCGGACTACTGAAGCTTTCTTT

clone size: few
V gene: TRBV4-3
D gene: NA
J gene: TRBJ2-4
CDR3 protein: CASSQGARGGVAKNIQYF
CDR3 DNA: TGCGCCAGCAGCCAAGGTGCACGGGGAGGTGTGGCCAAAAACATTCAGTACTTC

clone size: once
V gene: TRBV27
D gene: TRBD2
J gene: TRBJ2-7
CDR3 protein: CASRARSGGPYEQYF
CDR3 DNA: TGTGCCAGCAGGGCCAGGAGCGGGGGGCCCTACGAGCAGTACTTC

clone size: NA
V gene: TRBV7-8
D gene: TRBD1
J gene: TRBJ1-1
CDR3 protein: CASRGQGAPEAFF
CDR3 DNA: TGTGCCAGCAGGGGACAGGGGGCGCCTGAAGCTTTCTTT

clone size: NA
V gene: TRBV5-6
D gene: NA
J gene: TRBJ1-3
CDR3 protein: CASSLTGRNTIYF
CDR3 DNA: TGTGCCAGCAGCTTGACAGGGAGAAACACCATATATTTT

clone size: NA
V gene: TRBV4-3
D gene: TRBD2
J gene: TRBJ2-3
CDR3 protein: CASSQGSGTRGTDTQYF
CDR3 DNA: TGCGCCAGCAGCCAGGGTTCCGGGACTAGGGGGACAGATACGCAGTATTTT

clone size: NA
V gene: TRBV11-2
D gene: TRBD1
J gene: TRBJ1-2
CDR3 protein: CASSTGTGIIGYTF
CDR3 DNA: TGTGCCAGCAGCACCGGGACAGGGATTATAGGCTACACCTTC

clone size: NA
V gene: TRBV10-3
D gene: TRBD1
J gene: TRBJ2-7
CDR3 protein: CAISERGQDEQYF
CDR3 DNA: TGTGCCATCAGTGAGCGGGGACAGGACGAGCAGTACTTC

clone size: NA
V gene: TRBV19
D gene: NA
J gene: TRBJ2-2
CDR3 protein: CASSITDNTGELFF
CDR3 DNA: TGTGCCAGTAGTATCACAGATAACACCGGGGAGCTGTTTTTT

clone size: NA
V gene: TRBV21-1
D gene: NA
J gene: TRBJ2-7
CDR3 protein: CASSKGAAFVYEQYF
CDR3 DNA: TGTGCCAGCAGCAAAGGGGCAGCTTTTGTTTACGAGCAGTACTTC

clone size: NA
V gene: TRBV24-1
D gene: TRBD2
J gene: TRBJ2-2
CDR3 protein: CATSGGTSGRASTGELFF
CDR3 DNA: TGTGCCACCAGTGGGGGGACTAGCGGGAGGGCGAGCACCGGGGAGCTGTTTTTT

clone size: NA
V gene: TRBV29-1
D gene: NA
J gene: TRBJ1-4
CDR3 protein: CSVVRDGGNEKLFF
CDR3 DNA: TGCAGCGTTGTCAGGGACGGGGGTAATGAAAAACTGTTTTTT

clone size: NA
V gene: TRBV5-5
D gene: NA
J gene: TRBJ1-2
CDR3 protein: CASTRTPGYGYTF
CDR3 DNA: TGTGCCAGCACCCGGACACCGGGCTATGGCTACACCTTC

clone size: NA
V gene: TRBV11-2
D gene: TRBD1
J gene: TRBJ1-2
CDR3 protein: CASSTLSRGRGYGYTF
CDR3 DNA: TGTGCCAGCAGCACCCTTAGTAGGGGGCGAGGGTATGGCTACACCTTC

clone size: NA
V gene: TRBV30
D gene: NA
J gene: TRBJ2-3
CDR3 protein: CAWSVRQDSDTQYF
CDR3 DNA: TGTGCCTGGAGTGTCAGGCAGGATTCTGATACGCAGTATTTT

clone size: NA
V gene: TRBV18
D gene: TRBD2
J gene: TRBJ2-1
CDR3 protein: CASSASGGALEEQFF
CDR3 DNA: TGTGCCAGCTCGGCTAGCGGGGGGGCTTTAGAAGAGCAGTTCTTC

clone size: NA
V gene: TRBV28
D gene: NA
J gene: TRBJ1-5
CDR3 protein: CASSLRDISPMVSNQPQHF
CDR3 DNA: TGTGCCAGCAGTCTCCGGGACATATCCCCAATGGTTAGCAATCAGCCCCAGCATTTT

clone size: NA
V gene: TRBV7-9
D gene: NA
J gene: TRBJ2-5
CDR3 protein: CASSPTSQETQYF
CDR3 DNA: TGTGCCAGCAGCCCGACTAGCCAAGAGACCCAGTACTTC

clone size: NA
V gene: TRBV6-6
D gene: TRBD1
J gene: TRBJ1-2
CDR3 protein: CASSYPGDSVYGYTF
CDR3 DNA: TGTGCCAGCAGTTACCCTGGGGACAGCGTCTATGGCTACACCTTC